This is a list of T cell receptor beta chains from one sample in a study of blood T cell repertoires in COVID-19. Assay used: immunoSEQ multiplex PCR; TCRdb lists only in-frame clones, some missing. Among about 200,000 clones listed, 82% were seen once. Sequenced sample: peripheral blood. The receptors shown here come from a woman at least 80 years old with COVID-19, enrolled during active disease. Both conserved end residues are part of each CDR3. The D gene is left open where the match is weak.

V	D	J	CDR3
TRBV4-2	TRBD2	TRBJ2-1	CASSQEKRESRKFF
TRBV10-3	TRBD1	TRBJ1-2	CAISERQGLGYTF
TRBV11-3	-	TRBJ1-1	CAPSYKQGFTEAFF
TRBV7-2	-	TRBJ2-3	CASSQGGMRSKKRDTQYF
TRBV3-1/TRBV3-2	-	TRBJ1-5	CASSQGDSNQPQHF
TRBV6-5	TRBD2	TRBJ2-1	CASSSFGLAGGREQFF
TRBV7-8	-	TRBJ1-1	CASSMRQMNTEAFF
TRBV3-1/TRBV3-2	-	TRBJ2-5	CASSQGPGAQYF
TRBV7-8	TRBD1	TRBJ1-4	CASSLGQGKNEKLFF
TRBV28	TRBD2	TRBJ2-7	CASSLGGGGSYEQYF
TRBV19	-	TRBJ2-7	CASSVRGFAYEQYF
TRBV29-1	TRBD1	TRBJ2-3	CSVLGQSDTQYF
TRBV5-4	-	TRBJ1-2	CASSRLAVGGGGYTF
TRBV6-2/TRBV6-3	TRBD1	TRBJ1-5	CASSYGPGQGHQPQHF
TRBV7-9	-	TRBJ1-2	CASSLAGAYGYTF
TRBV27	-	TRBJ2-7	CASSLESTSIEQYF
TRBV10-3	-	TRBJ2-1	CAISESDSYNEQFF
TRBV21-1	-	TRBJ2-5	CASSRSGGQETQYF
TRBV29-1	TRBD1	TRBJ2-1	CSVGQGAFEQFF
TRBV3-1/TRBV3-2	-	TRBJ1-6	CASRVNSGGNSPLHF
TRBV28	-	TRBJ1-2	CASSLDSYGYTF
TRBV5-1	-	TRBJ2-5	CASSLTGSQETQYF
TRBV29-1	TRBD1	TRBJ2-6	CSVRGQGFSGANVLTF
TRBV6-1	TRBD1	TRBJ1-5	CASSVTDRGGNQPQHF
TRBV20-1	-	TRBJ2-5	CSAAGQETQYF
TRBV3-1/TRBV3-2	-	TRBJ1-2	CASRQRGGLGNYGYTF
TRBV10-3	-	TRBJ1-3	CAISTTEGGNTIYF
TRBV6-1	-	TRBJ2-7	CASSETDYEQYF
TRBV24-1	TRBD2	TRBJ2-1	CATQPGLAGGLNEQFF
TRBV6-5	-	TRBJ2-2	CASRPRGDAGELFF
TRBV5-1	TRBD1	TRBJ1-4	CASSLDSGTVNEKLFF
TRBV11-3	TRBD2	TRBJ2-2	CASQPGGGTGELFF
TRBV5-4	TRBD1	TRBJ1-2	CASSLGRQGAYGYTF
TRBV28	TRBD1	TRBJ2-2	CASSGTETYTGELFF
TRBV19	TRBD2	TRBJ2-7	CASSTPGLAEGQYF
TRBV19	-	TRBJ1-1	CASSMEGKGWGTEAFF
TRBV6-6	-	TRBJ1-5	CASCWASDQPQHF
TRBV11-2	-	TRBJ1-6	CASSLQGNSPLHF
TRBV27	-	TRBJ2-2	CASRRRDTGELFF
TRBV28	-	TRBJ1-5	CASSFPGVAPQHF
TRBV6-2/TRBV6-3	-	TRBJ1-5	CASSYRRDSRRAPQHF
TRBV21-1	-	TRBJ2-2	CASSKRPEGVGTGELFF
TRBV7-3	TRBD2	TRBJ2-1	CASSLGSGGLYNEQFF